These 10 T cell receptor beta chains share one sample of origin, sequenced in a study of human T cells and chemical hapten exposure. TCRdb reprocessed the RACE reads via MiXCR and lists one record per CDR3 protein. The profile shows a few hundred thousand distinct CDR3 sequences, 7.5% to 8% of them singletons. Time point: pre-sensitization, week 0. Treatment: therapeutic diphenylcyclopropenone sensitization with weekly scalp DPC. This specimen was whole blood, taken in connection with sensitization to the hapten diphenylcyclopropenone (DPC). The receptors were sampled from a man younger than 35 with alopecia areata. Some clones in this sample may be carry-over from other donors' samples.

This clonotype occurred many times. The chain is built from TRBV28 and TRBJ2-1; TRBD1 agrees at 12 bases. V was clipped by 6 bases and J by 8 bases; unmatched bases: 8. The CDR3 spans 15 residues. The germline V gene has CDR1 MDHEN and CDR2 SYDVKM. Here the CDR3 reads CASRARDRGRDEQFF. For the CDR3, the DNA is TGTGCCAGCAGGGCCCGGGACAGGGGGCGCGATGAGCAGTTCTTC. The full variable domain, with the rest looked up from reference TRBV28 and TRBJ2-1, is DVKVTQSSRYLVKRTGEKVFLECVQDMDHENMFWYRQDPGLGLRLIYFSYDVKMKEKGDIPEGYSVSREKKERFSLILESASTNQTSMYLCASRARDRGRDEQFFGPGTRLTVL.

The table lists this clonotype with a few counts. The chain couples TRBV20-1 to TRBJ1-5, with 10 positions matching TRBD1. The CDR3 consists of 14 residues. V lost 4 bases, J lost 6 bases, and 6 bases stayed unmatched. Germline V gene data show CDR1 as DFQATT and CDR2 as SNEGSKA (reference sequence). The CDR3, as DNA: TGCAGTGCTAAAACCGGGACAGGGGTTCAGCCCCAGCATTTT. Protein: CSAKTGTGVQPQHF.

This clonotype was recorded many times. The V call is TRBV28, the J call TRBJ1-2; no definite D call. The CDR3 is 13 residues long. The V end lost 3 bases, the J end lost 1 base, and 6 bases lay between the germline ends. Germline CDR1 MDHEN, CDR2 SYDVKM. The CDR3 nucleotides are TGTGCCAGCAGTTTTACACGTAACTATGGCTACACCTTC. Its protein product is CASSFTRNYGYTF.

This chain links TRBV27 with TRBJ1-2; no clear D. Germline assignment: CDR1 MNHEY and CDR2 SMNVEV (reference sequence). The length of the CDR3 is 18 residues. V lost 4 bases and J lost 6, with 27 bases in between. The CDR3 loop reads CASSSSPWAGNNQDGYTF. The CDR3 DNA reads as TGTGCCAGCAGTTCCTCTCCCTGGGCAGGAAATAATCAGGATGGCTACACCTTC.

This chain uses TRBV5-1 with TRBJ1-4; 8 bases match TRBD1. Germline V gives CDR1 SGHRS, CDR2 YFSETQ. There are 15 residues in the CDR3. V lost 0 bases and J lost 8; bases outside the gene matches: 6. CDR3 residues: CASSLAGRGPEKLFF. The CDR3 nucleotides are TGCGCCAGCAGCTTGGCGGGCAGGGGGCCGGAAAAACTGTTTTTT.

This clonotype came up a few times. V gene TRBV12-3 or TRBV12-4 combines with J gene TRBJ2-2, with D possibly being TRBD1 or TRBD2 (7 bases each). With 8 bases removed from V and 3 bases from J, the gap between germline ends came to 13 bases. The CDR3 is 14 amino acids. The CDR3 spells CASFPGGDTGELFF. DNA of the CDR3: TGTGCCAGCTTTCCAGGGGGGGACACCGGGGAGCTGTTTTTT.

The table lists this clonotype with a few counts. V is TRBV6-5 and J is TRBJ2-2, with TRBD2 matching over 9 bases. Germline CDR1 reads MNHEY; CDR2 reads SVGAGI. The V segment lost 8 bases and the J segment 2 bases; nucleotides outside the gene matches: 3. The CDR3 is made up of 14 amino acids. As DNA, the CDR3 is TGTGCCAGCGGACTAGCGAGAAACACCGGGGAGCTGTTTTTT. Its protein is CASGLARNTGELFF.

The V and J genes are TRBV6-2 or TRBV6-3 and TRBJ2-1, with D perhaps matching TRBD1 (5 bases). V lost 6 bases, J lost 0 bases, and 12 bases lay in between. The CDR3 spans 15 residues. Germline V gene sequence: CDR1 MNHEY, CDR2 SVGEGT. This chain's CDR3 is CASRRTPSSYNEQFF. DNA for the CDR3: TGTGCCAGCAGAAGGACACCGAGCTCCTACAATGAGCAGTTCTTC.

This clonotype was counted ten times or more. This chain connects TRBV5-6 to TRBJ1-5; D is uncertain. Germline V gene lookup returns CDR1 SGHDT and CDR2 YYEEEE. Trimming left V 2 bases short and J 4 bases short, with 7 bases between. CDR3 length: 13 residues. In nucleotides, the CDR3 is TGTGCCAGCAGCTTAGAAAGGAATCAGCCCCAGCATTTT. Protein: CASSLERNQPQHF.

In its sample, this clonotype was seen many times. The CDR3, as DNA: TGTGCCAGCAGCCGAACAGGGTACGAGCAGTACTTC. It specifies CASSRTGYEQYF. This chain joins TRBV14 and TRBJ2-7; D is possibly TRBD1 (6 bases). The CDR3 runs to 12 residues. The germline CDR1 and CDR2 sequences are SGHDN and FVKESK. V was shortened by 4 bases and J by 4 bases, with 8 bases between the two germline ends. The entire variable domain, with the rest obtained from reference TRBV14 and TRBJ2-7, is as follows: EAGVTQFPSHSVIEKGQTVTLRCDPISGHDNLYWYRRVMGKEIKFLLHFVKESKQDESGMPNNRFLAERTGGTYSTLKVQPAELEDSGVYFCASSRTGYEQYFGPGTRLTVT.